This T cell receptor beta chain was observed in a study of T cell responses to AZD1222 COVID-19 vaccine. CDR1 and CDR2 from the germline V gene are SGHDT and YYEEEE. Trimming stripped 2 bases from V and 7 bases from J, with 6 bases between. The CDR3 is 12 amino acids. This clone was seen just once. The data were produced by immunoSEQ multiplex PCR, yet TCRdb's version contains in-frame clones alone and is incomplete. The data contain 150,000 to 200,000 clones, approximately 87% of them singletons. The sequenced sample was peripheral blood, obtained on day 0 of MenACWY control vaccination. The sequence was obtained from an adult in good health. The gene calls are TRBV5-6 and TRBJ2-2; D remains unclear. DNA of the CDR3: TGTGCCAGCAGCTTCATAAGCGGGGAGCTGTTTTTT. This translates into CASSFISGELFF.